This T cell receptor beta chain was recorded in a study of regulatory T cells in long-lasting Graves disease listed by TCRdb under 2021. With regard to the full study: To count as having persistent Graves' disease, a patient had to have received antithyroid drug treatment for over 5 years with TSH receptor autoantibodies remaining persistently positive. Patients with persistent Graves' disease were compared with patients with newly diagnosed Graves' disease using TCR sequencing and RNA sequencing of peripheral blood. The study was registered as a clinical trial and conducted in China. A total of some 35 samples underwent TCR sequencing, from roughly 13 patients with persistent Graves' disease and 20 or so patients with newly diagnosed Graves' disease. On average, persistent Graves' disease patients in the clinical cohort had been on antithyroid drugs for around 9.5 years.

This clonotype appeared a few times. This clone's antigen is unknown. No much larger clonotype is one base removed from it; base qualities were not supplied. Findings and caveats that apply to the study as a whole: Only the TCR beta chain was sequenced and analyzed. Preferential use of TRBV28, TRBJ1-2 and TRBJ2-5 was observed in persistent disease, whereas TRBV20-1 and TRBJ2-1 were favored in newly diagnosed disease. A larger number of public clonotypes was shared among persistent patients (around 2,500) than among newly diagnosed patients (more than 850). The authors noted that the small sample size was a limitation that may lower accuracy. Only peripheral blood was studied, because thyroid tissue, the primary lesion, was inaccessible. Persistent Graves' disease patients showed lower TCR Shannon entropy and fewer highly expanded clones than newly diagnosed patients, suggesting clonal expansion.

Inclusive of the bounding cysteine and phenylalanine, the CDR3 is 13 residues long. Only the CDR3 part of the read is kept: 39 bases, read in frame from the first base. Reading the germline V gene (reference sequence) gives CDR1 PRHDT and CDR2 FYEKMQ. At the junction V is shortened by 6 bases and J by 4 bases, with 13 bases in between. The meaning of the sample's time point label: persistent/refractory GD, antithyroid drugs over 5 years with positive TRAb. RNA was extracted from PBMCs in TRIzol for both TCR sequencing and RNA sequencing. The diagnosis of Graves' disease followed American Thyroid Association guidelines. Recruitment of patients was carried out at an endocrinology department in Xi'an, China. Each patient gave approximately 9 milliliters of peripheral blood, collected in an EDTA anticoagulant tube. Ficoll Paque Plus density gradient separation was used to isolate PBMCs, and no further T cell sorting was done. RNA quality was checked with an Agilent 2100 Bioanalyzer and agarose gel, and concentration with a NanoDrop 2000.

The method behind the library was multiplex PCR. Instrument used: Illumina HiSeq 4000. TCR beta libraries were built with iRepertoire HTBI primers and Arm-PCR amplification of CDR3 regions. Before sequencing, the PCR products underwent gel purification. The paper's processing steps were these. A total of fewer than 80 TRBV and about 13 TRBJ segments were identified across samples and were used for gene usage analysis of CDR3 amino acid clonotypes. COPE and FqMerger were used to merge the filtered high-quality paired reads into contigs. BLAST was used to align contigs to the IMGT TRBV, TRBD and TRBJ reference genes, and CDR3 was defined following IMGT. Clonotypes above 0.1% frequency were classified as highly expanded clones. Shannon entropy was used to measure repertoire diversity, and the Gini coefficient was used to measure V-J evenness. A clonotype found in more than one individual was treated as public. TCRdb reprocessed the public reads (quality trimming at Q25 with fastp, clone calling with MiXCR) and kept in-frame beta chains. Records with the same CDR3 protein are collapsed into one entry carrying the most frequent genes and DNA. V and J calls and clone size were set by TCRdb, not the authors. For this sample there are hundreds of thousands of distinct CDR3 sequences; less than 25% appear just once. Jointly, the top ten make up 20% to 25% of the sample.

This chain joins TRBV13 to TRBJ2-7, with a tentative D gene TRBD1 over 6 matching bases. The sequence was obtained from a female donor with Graves disease. The specimen was peripheral blood mononuclear cells (PBMCs), collected when the disease was refractory, from a patient treated with antithyroid drugs. The DNA is TGTGCCAGCAGACTGACAGGAAGATACGAGCAGTACTTC. Translated, this gives CASRLTGRYEQYF.